This TCR beta chain was sequenced in a study of a mutant IDH1 vaccine in newly diagnosed glioma. The time point denotes: week 5, during vaccination. Every single dose of the vaccine, 300 ug of mutant IDH1 20-mer peptide, came with topical imiquimod. V gave up 5 bases and J gave up 0 bases, with 15 bases separating them. The CDR3 is 16 amino acids. Germline CDR1 and CDR2: SGHTA and FQGNSA. Method: immunoSEQ multiplex PCR; TCRdb's copy keeps in-frame clones and lacks some. The sample holds more than 25,000 clones, 65% to 80% seen once. To note about this clone: Its antigen is unknown.

The sample here was PBMCs, taken from a glioma patient whose treatment included an IDH1 peptide vaccine. V gene TRBV7-2 combines with J gene TRBJ2-3; D gene ambiguous. The sequence was collected from a man aged 40-49 years with glioma. Some clones in this sample may be carry-over from other donors' samples. CDR3 sequence: CASSPQTRASTDTQYF. In nucleotides, the CDR3 is TGTGCCAGCAGCCCACAGACACGCGCTAGCACAGATACGCAGTATTTT.